This T cell receptor beta chain was obtained from a study of identical twins. A word on this clonotype: Its antigen remains unknown.

The CDR3 is 15 residues long. The V gene lost 3 bases and the J gene lost 2 bases, with 14 bases spanning the gap. From germline, CDR1 is SGHTA and CDR2 FQGNSA. Study conclusions and caveats: When twins shared out-of-frame alpha sequences, those sequences had excess low generation probability.

TCRdb analysed the 5' RACE reads with MiXCR anew, one entry per CDR3 protein. The data show 1,800,000 or so distinct CDR3 sequences, with 25% to 35% seen just once and 0.25% to 0.3% held by the top ten. The chain links TRBV7-2 to TRBJ2-7, with D perhaps assigned TRBD1 or TRBD2 (5 bases each). The TCR comes from a newborn girl in good health. The sample taken for sequencing was cord blood. The CDR3 loop reads CASSLGDSFPYEQYF. Here the CDR3 DNA reads TGTGCCAGCAGCTTGGGAGACAGTTTTCCCTACGAGCAGTACTTC.